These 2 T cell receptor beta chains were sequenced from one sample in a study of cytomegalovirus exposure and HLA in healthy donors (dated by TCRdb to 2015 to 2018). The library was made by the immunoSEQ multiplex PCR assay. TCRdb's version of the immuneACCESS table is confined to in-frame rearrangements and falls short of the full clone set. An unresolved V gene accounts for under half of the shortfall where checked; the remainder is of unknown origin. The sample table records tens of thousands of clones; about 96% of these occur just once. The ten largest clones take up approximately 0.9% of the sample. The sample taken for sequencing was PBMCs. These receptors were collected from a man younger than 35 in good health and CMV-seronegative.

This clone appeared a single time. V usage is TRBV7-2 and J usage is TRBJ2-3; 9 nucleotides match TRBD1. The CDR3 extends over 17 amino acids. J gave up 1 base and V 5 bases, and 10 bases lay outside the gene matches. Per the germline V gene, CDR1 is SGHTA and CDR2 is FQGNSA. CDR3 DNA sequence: TGTGCCAGCAGCCAATTCCCACAGGGGGCTGGCACAGATACGCAGTATTTT. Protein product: CASSQFPQGAGTDTQYF.

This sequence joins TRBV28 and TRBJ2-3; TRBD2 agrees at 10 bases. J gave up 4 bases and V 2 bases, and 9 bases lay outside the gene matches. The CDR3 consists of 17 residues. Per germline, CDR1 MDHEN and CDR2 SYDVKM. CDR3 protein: CASSLRRLAGVADTQYF. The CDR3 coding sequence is TGTGCCAGCAGTTTACGCCGGCTAGCGGGAGTTGCAGATACGCAGTATTTT.